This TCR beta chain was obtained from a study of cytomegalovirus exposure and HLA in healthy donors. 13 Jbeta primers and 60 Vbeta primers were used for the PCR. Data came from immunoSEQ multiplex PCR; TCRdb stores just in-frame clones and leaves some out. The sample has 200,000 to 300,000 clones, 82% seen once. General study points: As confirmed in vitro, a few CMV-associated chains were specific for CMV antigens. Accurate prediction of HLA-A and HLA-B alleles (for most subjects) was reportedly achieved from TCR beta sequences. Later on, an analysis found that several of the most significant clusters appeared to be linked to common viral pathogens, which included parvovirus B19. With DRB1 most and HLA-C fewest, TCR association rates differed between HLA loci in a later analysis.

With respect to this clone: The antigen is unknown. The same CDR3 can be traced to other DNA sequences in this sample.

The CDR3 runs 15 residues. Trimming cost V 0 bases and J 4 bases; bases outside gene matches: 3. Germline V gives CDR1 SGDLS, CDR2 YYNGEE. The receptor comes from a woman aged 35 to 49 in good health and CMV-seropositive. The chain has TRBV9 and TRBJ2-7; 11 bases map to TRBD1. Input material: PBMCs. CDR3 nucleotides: TGTGCCAGCAGCGTAGGGGGGACAGGGGGATACGAGCAGTACTTC. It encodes CASSVGGTGGYEQYF.